Sequencing of this T cell receptor beta chain was carried out in a study of HIV-infected patients and healthy controls. This clonotype was picked up many times. cDNA was made from approximately 0.55 ug RNA using alpha and beta constant primers. Separate chain-specific third strand synthesis with multiplexing indices produced the alpha and beta libraries. TCRdb re-called the 5' RACE reads with MiXCR, one entry per CDR3 protein. Of about 18,000 distinct CDR3 sequences in the sample, approximately 9.1% are singletons; the top ten hold about 6.7%. V lost 6 bases and J lost 8, with 17 bases in between. This CDR3 has 14 residues. The germline V gene has CDR1 SGHDN and CDR2 FVKESK. The repertoire came from unfractionated whole blood and reflected all unsorted peripheral T cells.

The sequenced sample was blood. The source of this sequence is an adult in good health. The chain employs TRBV14 and TRBJ2-1; maybe TRBD1 (6 bases). In nucleotides, the CDR3 is TGTGCCAGCAGTTCCGCACAGGGACGCTATGAGCAGTTCTTC. Its protein is CASSSAQGRYEQFF.